These 2 T cell receptor beta chains share one sample of origin, sequenced in a study of blood T cell repertoires in COVID-19. Measured with immunoSEQ multiplex PCR; TCRdb has only the in-frame clones, and not every one. The table records 400,000 to 450,000 clones, approximately 90% of them present only once. What was sequenced was PBMCs or T cells enriched from blood (not recorded which). These receptors originate from a man aged 25-45 years who had recovered from COVID-19.

Points on this clone: The same CDR3 can be traced to other DNA sequences in this sample. The chain recombines TRBV27 with TRBJ1-5; TRBD1 matches at 9 bases. The junction had 1 base not matched to a gene; V was cut back by 0 bases and J by 4 bases. There are 15 residues in the CDR3. CDR1 and CDR2 from the germline V gene are MNHEY and SMNVEV (reference sequence). The CDR3 coding sequence is TGTGCCAGCAGTTTATCGGGGACAGGGAATCAGCCCCAGCATTTT. This sequence encodes CASSLSGTGNQPQHF.

The gene calls are TRBV7-8 and TRBJ2-7, with D possibly TRBD1 on 6 matching bases. The germline V and J ends were trimmed by 5 bases and 5 bases, with 16 bases remaining between them. This CDR3 is 14 amino acids long. CDR1 and CDR2 (germline): SGHVS, FQNEAQ. The chain's CDR3 is CASSPTGGSDEQYF. CDR3 DNA: TGTGCCAGCAGCCCGACAGGAGGATCTGACGAGCAGTACTTC. The full variable domain, its missing parts supplied by reference TRBV7-8 and TRBJ2-7, is GAGVSQSPRYKVAKRGQDVALRCDPISGHVSLFWYQQALGQGPEFLTYFQNEAQLDKSGLPSDRFFAERPEGSVSTLKIQRTQQEDSAVYLCASSPTGGSDEQYFGPGTRLTVT.